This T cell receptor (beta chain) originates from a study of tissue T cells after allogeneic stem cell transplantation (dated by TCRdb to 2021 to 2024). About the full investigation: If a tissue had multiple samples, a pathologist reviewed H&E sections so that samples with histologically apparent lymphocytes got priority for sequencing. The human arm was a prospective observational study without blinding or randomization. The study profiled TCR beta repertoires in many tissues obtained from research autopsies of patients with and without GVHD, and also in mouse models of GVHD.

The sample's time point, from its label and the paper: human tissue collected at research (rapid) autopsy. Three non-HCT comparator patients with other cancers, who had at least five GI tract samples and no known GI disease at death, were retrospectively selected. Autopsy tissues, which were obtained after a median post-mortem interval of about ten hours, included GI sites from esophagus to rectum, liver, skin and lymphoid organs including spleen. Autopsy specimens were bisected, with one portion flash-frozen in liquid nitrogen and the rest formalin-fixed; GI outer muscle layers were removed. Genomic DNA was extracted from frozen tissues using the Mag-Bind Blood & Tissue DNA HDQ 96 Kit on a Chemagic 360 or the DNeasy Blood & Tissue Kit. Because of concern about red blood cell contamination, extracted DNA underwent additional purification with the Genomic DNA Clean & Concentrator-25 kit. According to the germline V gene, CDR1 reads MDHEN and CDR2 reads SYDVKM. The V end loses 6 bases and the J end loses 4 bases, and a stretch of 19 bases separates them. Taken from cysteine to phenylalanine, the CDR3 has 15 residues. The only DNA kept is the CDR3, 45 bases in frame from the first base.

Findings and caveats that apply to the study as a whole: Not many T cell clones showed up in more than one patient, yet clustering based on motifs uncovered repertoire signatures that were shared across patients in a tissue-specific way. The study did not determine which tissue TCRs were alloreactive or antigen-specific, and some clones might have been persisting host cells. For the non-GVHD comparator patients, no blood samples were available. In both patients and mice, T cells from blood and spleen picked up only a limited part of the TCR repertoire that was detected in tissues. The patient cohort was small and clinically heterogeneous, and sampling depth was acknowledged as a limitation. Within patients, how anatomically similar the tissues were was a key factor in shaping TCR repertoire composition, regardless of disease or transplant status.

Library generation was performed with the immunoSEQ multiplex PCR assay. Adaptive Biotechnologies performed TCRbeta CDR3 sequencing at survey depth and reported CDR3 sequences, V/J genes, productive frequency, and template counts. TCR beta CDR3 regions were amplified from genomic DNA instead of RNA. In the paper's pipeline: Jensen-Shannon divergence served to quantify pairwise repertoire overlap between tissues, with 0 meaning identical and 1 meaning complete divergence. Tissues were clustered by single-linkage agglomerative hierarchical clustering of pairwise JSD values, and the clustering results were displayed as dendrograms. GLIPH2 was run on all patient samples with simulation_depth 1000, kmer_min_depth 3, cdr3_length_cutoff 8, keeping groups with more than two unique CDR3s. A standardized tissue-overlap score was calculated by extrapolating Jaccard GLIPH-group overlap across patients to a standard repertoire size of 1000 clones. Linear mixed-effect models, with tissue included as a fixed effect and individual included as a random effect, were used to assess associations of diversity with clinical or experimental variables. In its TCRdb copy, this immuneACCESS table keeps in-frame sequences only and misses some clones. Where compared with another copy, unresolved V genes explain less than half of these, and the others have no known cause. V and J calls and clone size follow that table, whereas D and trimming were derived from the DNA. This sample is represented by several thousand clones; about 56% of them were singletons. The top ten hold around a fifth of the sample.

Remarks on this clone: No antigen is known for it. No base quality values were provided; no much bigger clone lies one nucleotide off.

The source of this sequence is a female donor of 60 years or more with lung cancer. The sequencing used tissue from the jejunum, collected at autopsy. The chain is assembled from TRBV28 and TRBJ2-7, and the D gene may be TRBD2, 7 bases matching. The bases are TGTGCCAGCAGACAAGGGGGGGACGGCTATTACGAGCAGTACTTC. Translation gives CASRQGGDGYYEQYF.